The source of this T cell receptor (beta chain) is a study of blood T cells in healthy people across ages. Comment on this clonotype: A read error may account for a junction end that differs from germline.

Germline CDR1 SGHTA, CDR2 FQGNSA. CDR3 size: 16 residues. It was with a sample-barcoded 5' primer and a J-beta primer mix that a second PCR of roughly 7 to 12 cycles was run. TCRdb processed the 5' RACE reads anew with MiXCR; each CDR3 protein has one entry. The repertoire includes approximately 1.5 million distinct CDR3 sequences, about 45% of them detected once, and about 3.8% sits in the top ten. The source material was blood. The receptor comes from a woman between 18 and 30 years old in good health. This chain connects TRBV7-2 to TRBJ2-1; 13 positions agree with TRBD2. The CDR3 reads CASSSRTSGGLNVQFF. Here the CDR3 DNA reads TGTGCCAGCAGCTCGAGGACTAGCGGGGGTTTAAATGTGCAGTTCTTC.